The rows below give T cell receptor beta chains drawn from one sample of a study of blood T cell repertoires in COVID-19. Method: immunoSEQ multiplex PCR; TCRdb's copy keeps in-frame clones and lacks some. In the table there are approximately 200,000 clones, approximately 84% of which are singletons. The sequencing sample was made of peripheral blood. The receptors were gathered from a man aged 45-60 years with acute or convalescent COVID-19. CDR3s include the opening cysteine and the closing phenylalanine or tryptophan. D genes are given only for firm matches. Rows give clone size only sometimes, using once, few, many, or a class for an expanded clone.

CDR3nt,CDR3aa,v_gene,d_gene,abundance,j_gene
TGTGCCAGCAGCTCTAGACCAGGGGAGAGGCCGGCTGAGCAGTTCTTC,CASSSRPGERPAEQFF,TRBV5-5,.,.,TRBJ2-1
TGCGCCAGCAGCTTACAGGACACAGATACGCAGTATTTT,CASSLQDTDTQYF,TRBV5-1,.,.,TRBJ2-3
TGTGCCAGCAGCCCAGATAACTATGGCTACACCTTC,CASSPDNYGYTF,TRBV11-2,.,.,TRBJ1-2
TGTGCCAGCAGCCGTACAGTGTCCGATCAGCCCCAGCATTTT,CASSRTVSDQPQHF,TRBV7-8,.,.,TRBJ1-5
TGTGCCTGGAGTGAATCCTACGAGCATTACTTC,CAWSESYEHYF,TRBV30,.,.,TRBJ2-7
TGTGCCAGCAGTTACTCGGGGGCCTTGGGCACTGAAGCTTTCTTT,CASSYSGALGTEAFF,TRBV6-5,.,.,TRBJ1-1
TGTGCCAGCAGCTTAGATCACACAGATACGCAGTATTTT,CASSLDHTDTQYF,TRBV7-8,.,.,TRBJ2-3
TGTGCCAGCAGTTCCTTATACGAGCAGTACTTC,CASSSLYEQYF,TRBV27,.,once,TRBJ2-7
TGTGCCATCAGCCGGGACAGCAACCAAGAGACCCAGTACTTC,CAISRDSNQETQYF,TRBV10-3,TRBD1,.,TRBJ2-5
TGCGCCAGCAGTATGAGGCGAGGGGGCAGGGAGACCCAGTACTTC,CASSMRRGGRETQYF,TRBV5-1,TRBD1,.,TRBJ2-5
TGTGCCAGCAGCTTAGGGGGGCAGGACACCATATATTTT,CASSLGGQDTIYF,TRBV7-8,.,once,TRBJ1-3
TGTGCCAGTAGTATAGGGGTTAGCGGGAGCGAGCAGTACTTC,CASSIGVSGSEQYF,TRBV19,TRBD2,.,TRBJ2-7
TGTGCCAGCAGCTTAGGACAGGGTGGATCCTACGAGCAGTACTTC,CASSLGQGGSYEQYF,TRBV7-6,TRBD1,.,TRBJ2-7
TGTGCCAGCAGACCGACAGGGATCGCTGAAGCTTTCTTT,CASRPTGIAEAFF,TRBV6-5,TRBD1,.,TRBJ1-1
TGCGCCAGCAGCCAAGTGGACAGCGAAAAACTGTTTTTT,CASSQVDSEKLFF,TRBV4-1,.,.,TRBJ1-4
TGTGCCAGCAGTAACAAGGGGGTTGGCTACGAGCAGTACTTC,CASSNKGVGYEQYF,TRBV27,.,medium-sized,TRBJ2-7
TGCGCCAGCAGCCAAGATCGGCTAGTTCCCTACAATGAGCAGTTCTTC,CASSQDRLVPYNEQFF,TRBV4-1,.,.,TRBJ2-1
TGTGCCACCAGCAGAGTACAGAACTATGGCTACACCTTC,CATSRVQNYGYTF,TRBV15,.,.,TRBJ1-2
TGTGCCAGCAGCGTAGAACGGGGTAACATTCAGTACTTC,CASSVERGNIQYF,TRBV9,.,.,TRBJ2-4
TGTGCCAGCAGCTTAGCGTCGACGGGATGGGAAAAACTGTTTTTT,CASSLASTGWEKLFF,TRBV7-2,.,.,TRBJ1-4
TGTGCCTGGAGTCTGAACGCCCGGGGTTATCAGCCCCAGCATTTT,CAWSLNARGYQPQHF,TRBV30,.,.,TRBJ1-5
TGTGCCAGCAGCTTGGACAGGGGGTTTCAGCCCCAGCATTTT,CASSLDRGFQPQHF,TRBV5-8,TRBD1,.,TRBJ1-5